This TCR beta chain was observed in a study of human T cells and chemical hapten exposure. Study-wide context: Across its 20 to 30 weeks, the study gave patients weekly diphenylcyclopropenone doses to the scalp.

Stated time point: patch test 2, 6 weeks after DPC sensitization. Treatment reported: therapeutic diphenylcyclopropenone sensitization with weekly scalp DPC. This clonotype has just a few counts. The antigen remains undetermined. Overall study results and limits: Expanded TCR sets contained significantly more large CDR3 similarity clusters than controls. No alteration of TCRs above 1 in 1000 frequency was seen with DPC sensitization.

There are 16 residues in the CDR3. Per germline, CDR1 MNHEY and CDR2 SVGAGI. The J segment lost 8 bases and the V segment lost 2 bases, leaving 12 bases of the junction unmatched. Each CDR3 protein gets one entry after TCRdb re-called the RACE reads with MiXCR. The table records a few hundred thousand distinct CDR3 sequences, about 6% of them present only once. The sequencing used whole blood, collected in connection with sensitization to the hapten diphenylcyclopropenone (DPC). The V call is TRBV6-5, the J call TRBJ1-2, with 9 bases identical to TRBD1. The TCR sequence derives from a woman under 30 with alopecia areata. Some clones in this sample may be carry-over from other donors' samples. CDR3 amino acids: CASSYPPGTGFGGYTF. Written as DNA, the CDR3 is TGTGCCAGCAGTTACCCTCCCGGGACAGGGTTTGGGGGCTACACCTTC.